These T cell receptor beta chains were read from a single sample in a study of OX40 agonist ivuxolimab in advanced cancers. Repertoires were generated with immunoSEQ multiplex PCR, while TCRdb's copy carries only in-frame clones and drops some. The table lists 77,000 or so clones, 78% of them singletons. Source: CD4+ or CD8+ T cells sorted from blood, taken in a trial of the OX40 agonist ivuxolimab. The receptors here all came from an adult with an advanced solid tumor such as melanoma, head and neck, liver or kidney cancer. Both conserved end residues are part of each CDR3. Fields, in order: V gene, D gene, clone size, J gene, CDR3 DNA, CDR3 protein. D genes are given only for firm matches. Size tells how often a clone was seen (once, few, many) or the class of an expanded clone, and some rows leave it out.

V: TRBV10-1; D: .; size: .; J: TRBJ2-7; DNA: TGCGCCAGCAGTGAGTCGACAGAACCCTACGAGCAGTACTTC; CDR3: CASSESTEPYEQYF
V: TRBV7-9; D: .; size: .; J: TRBJ1-1; DNA: TGTGCCAGCAGGATAGCATATGGGGGGCCGAACACTGAAGCTTTCTTT; CDR3: CASRIAYGGPNTEAFF
V: TRBV28; D: .; size: once; J: TRBJ1-4; DNA: TGTGCCAGCAGTTTAGGTCCGAGAGTTGAAAAACTGTTTTTT; CDR3: CASSLGPRVEKLFF
V: TRBV5-1; D: .; size: .; J: TRBJ1-6; DNA: TGCGCCAGCAGCTTGGAGGCCAGCCAGTACCTTATTCGTTATAATTCACCCCTCCACTTT; CDR3: CASSLEASQYLIRYNSPLHF
V: TRBV28; D: .; size: .; J: TRBJ2-7; DNA: TGTGCCAGCAGTTCGAACGGGAGCCCAGGGCCCGAGCAGTACTTC; CDR3: CASSSNGSPGPEQYF
V: TRBV6-5; D: TRBD1; size: .; J: TRBJ2-7; DNA: TGTGCCAGCAGTTACTCGGCAAACAGGGGTTGGTACGAGCAGTACTTC; CDR3: CASSYSANRGWYEQYF
V: TRBV7-2; D: .; size: few; J: TRBJ2-7; DNA: TGTGCCAGCAGCTTCAGTAGCTCCTACGAGCAGTACTTC; CDR3: CASSFSSSYEQYF
V: TRBV29-1; D: .; size: few; J: TRBJ1-2; DNA: TGCAGCGTTGAAGAAATAATAAACTATGGCTACACCTTC; CDR3: CSVEEIINYGYTF
V: TRBV19; D: .; size: .; J: TRBJ2-1; DNA: TGTGCCAGTGGACGGGAGTTCTACAATGAGCAGTTCTTC; CDR3: CASGREFYNEQFF
V: TRBV18; D: .; size: .; J: TRBJ1-1; DNA: TGTGCCAGCTCACCCGTAAGTCGAAACACTGAAGCTTTCTTT; CDR3: CASSPVSRNTEAFF
V: TRBV19; D: .; size: once; J: TRBJ1-1; DNA: TGTGCCAGTACGCTACGATCGGGGGGGACTGAAGCTTTCTTT; CDR3: CASTLRSGGTEAFF
V: TRBV19; D: .; size: .; J: TRBJ1-2; DNA: TGTGCCAGTACGGAGGGCTCTTCTAACTATGGCTACACCTTC; CDR3: CASTEGSSNYGYTF
V: TRBV19; D: .; size: few; J: TRBJ1-2; DNA: TGTGCCAGTAGTCTGGCCAACTATGGCTACACCTTC; CDR3: CASSLANYGYTF
V: TRBV7-9; D: TRBD1; size: .; J: TRBJ2-7; DNA: TGTGCCAGCAGCTTAGGTTCGGCAGGGGGCGACGAGCAGTACTTC; CDR3: CASSLGSAGGDEQYF
V: TRBV7-2; D: TRBD2; size: .; J: TRBJ2-5; DNA: TGTGCCAGCAGCTTAGGGGTAGCGGGAGTAGGGGAGACCCAGTACTTC; CDR3: CASSLGVAGVGETQYF
V: TRBV7-2; D: TRBD2; size: .; J: TRBJ2-7; DNA: TGTGCCAGCACCAGTCGCAGCGGGGGTGGCGAGCAGTACTTC; CDR3: CASTSRSGGGEQYF
V: TRBV14; D: TRBD2; size: .; J: TRBJ2-2; DNA: TGTGCCAGCAGCCAAAGGGGAGATAGCGGACTAGTGTTTTGGGACACCGGGGAGCTGTTTTTT; CDR3: CASSQRGDSGLVFWDTGELFF
V: TRBV5-1; D: TRBD1; size: .; J: TRBJ2-6; DNA: TGCGCCAGCAGCTACCAAGGGACAGGAAGGCAGTCTGGGGCCAACGTCCTGACTTTC; CDR3: CASSYQGTGRQSGANVLTF
V: TRBV27; D: .; size: many; J: TRBJ1-2; DNA: TGTGCCAGTAAGTTTCGAGAGGGGCCGACGGGCTATGGCTACACCTTC; CDR3: CASKFREGPTGYGYTF
V: TRBV29-1; D: .; size: .; J: TRBJ2-1; DNA: TGCAGCGCCGGCAGGGCAGGAGAGGCCCAGTTCTTC; CDR3: CSAGRAGEAQFF
V: TRBV5-5; D: TRBD2; size: .; J: TRBJ2-1; DNA: TGTGCCAGCAGCTCCCGGGGGGATGCCTACAATGAGCAGTTCTTC; CDR3: CASSSRGDAYNEQFF
V: TRBV4-1; D: .; size: .; J: TRBJ1-5; DNA: TGCGCCAGCAGCCCAGGCCCTTGGGGCAATCAGCCCCAGCATTTT; CDR3: CASSPGPWGNQPQHF
V: TRBV6-1; D: .; size: .; J: TRBJ1-1; DNA: TGTGCCAGCAGTGAAGTTGGGGAGGGGAACACTGAAGCTTTCTTT; CDR3: CASSEVGEGNTEAFF
V: TRBV5-1; D: .; size: .; J: TRBJ2-7; DNA: TGCGCCAGCAGCTGGGGGACGCCTAAAGACGAGCAGTACTTC; CDR3: CASSWGTPKDEQYF
V: TRBV6-1; D: .; size: .; J: TRBJ1-1; DNA: TGTGCCAGCAAAATCGAACAGGGACGGGACACTGAAGCTTTCTTT; CDR3: CASKIEQGRDTEAFF
V: TRBV18; D: .; size: few; J: TRBJ1-6; DNA: TGTGCCAGCTCACCAGAGAGAGGGAATGGTAATTCACCCCTCCACTTT; CDR3: CASSPERGNGNSPLHF
V: TRBV11-2; D: .; size: .; J: TRBJ2-2; DNA: TGTGCCAGCAGTTATCAGGGGACCGGGGAGCTGTTTTTT; CDR3: CASSYQGTGELFF
V: TRBV7-2; D: .; size: .; J: TRBJ1-6; DNA: TGTGCCAGCAGTTCCTCCGGGAGCTCCTATAATTCACCCCTCCACTTT; CDR3: CASSSSGSSYNSPLHF
V: TRBV11-3; D: .; size: .; J: TRBJ2-2; DNA: TGTGCCAGCAGCCCCGTGGTAACCGGGGAGCTGTTTTTT; CDR3: CASSPVVTGELFF
V: TRBV28; D: TRBD1; size: .; J: TRBJ1-2; DNA: TGTGCCAGCAGTTCTGGGACAGGGCGAACCTATGGCTACACCTTC; CDR3: CASSSGTGRTYGYTF
V: TRBV11-2; D: TRBD2; size: .; J: TRBJ2-5; DNA: TGTGCCAGCCGGCGCGGGGGACTAGCAGGGGAGACCCAGTACTTC; CDR3: CASRRGGLAGETQYF
V: TRBV5-1; D: .; size: .; J: TRBJ2-7; DNA: TGCGCCAGCAGCTTGAGAGTGCAGGTTCCTTACGAGCAGTACTTC; CDR3: CASSLRVQVPYEQYF
V: TRBV4-3; D: .; size: .; J: TRBJ2-7; DNA: TGCGCCAGCAGCCCGCTGGTTGGAAACTCCTACGAGCAGTACTTC; CDR3: CASSPLVGNSYEQYF
V: TRBV11-3; D: TRBD1; size: .; J: TRBJ1-2; DNA: TGTGCCAGCAGCCCAAGGGACAGCCCCTATGGCTACACCTTC; CDR3: CASSPRDSPYGYTF
V: TRBV7-2; D: TRBD2; size: .; J: TRBJ2-1; DNA: TGTGCCAGCAGTCGGACTAGCGGGGGGTACAATGAGCAGTTCTTC; CDR3: CASSRTSGGYNEQFF
V: TRBV2; D: .; size: once; J: TRBJ2-2; DNA: TGTGCCAGCCGTCGGAACGGGGAGCTGTTTTTT; CDR3: CASRRNGELFF
V: TRBV4-3; D: .; size: .; J: TRBJ2-1; DNA: TGCGCCAGCAGCCATCCCGCTGGGGGGAATGAGCAGTTCTTC; CDR3: CASSHPAGGNEQFF
V: TRBV4-3; D: TRBD2; size: .; J: TRBJ2-7; DNA: TGCGCCAGCAGCCAAGGCCCTAGCGGGGGGGCCGACGAGCAGTACTTC; CDR3: CASSQGPSGGADEQYF